This entry lists 21 T cell receptor beta chains sequenced from one sample in a study of Graves' ophthalmopathy and Graves' hyperthyroidism. RNA served as the template for amplifying TCR beta CDR3 regions. Scientists carried out first-round RT-PCR using HTBI primers and then a second-round multiplex PCR. A single record per CDR3 protein comes from TCRdb applying MiXCR to the multiplex PCR reads. The sample contains under 200,000 distinct CDR3 sequences, over 35% of which appear only once. Sequenced sample: peripheral blood. The receptors originated from a woman aged 40 to 49 with Graves' ophthalmopathy.

This clonotype was detected many times. This chain connects TRBV20-1 to TRBJ1-6; 9 bases match TRBD1. The ends lost 6 bases at V and 7 bases at J; junction bases unmatched: 7. The CDR3 runs 14 residues. CDR1 is DFQATT, CDR2 SNEGSKA, per germline (reference sequence). The CDR3 bases are TGCAGTGCCAAGGGACAGGGAGGGAATTCACCCCTCCACTTT. This translates into CSAKGQGGNSPLHF.

The chain is built from TRBV7-3 and TRBJ2-5, with unresolved D. The CDR3 has 15 residues. Germline-derived CDR1 and CDR2 are SGHTA and FQGTGA. V gave up 10 bases and J gave up 5 bases, with 23 bases separating them. In DNA, the CDR3 is TGTGCCACGGCTCCCGGGCGGATATTTTACGAGACCCAGTACTTC. This gives the protein CATAPGRIFYETQYF. The full variable domain, its missing parts supplied by reference TRBV7-3 and TRBJ2-5, is GAGVSQTPSNKVTEKGKYVELRCDPISGHTALYWYRQSLGQGPEFLIYFQGTGAADDSGLPNDRFFAVRPEGSVSTLKIQRTERGDSAVYLCATAPGRIFYETQYFGPGTRLLVL.

The chain is built from TRBV6-2 or TRBV6-3 and TRBJ1-2; weak D call: TRBD1 (5 bases). Germline CDR1 reads MNHEY; CDR2 reads SVGEGT. V was pared by 6 bases and J by 3 bases, with 14 bases between. CDR3 size: 14 residues. The CDR3 region has the DNA TGTGCCAGCAGCTTAGCGTCCAGGGACTATGGCTACACCTTC. It codes for CASSLASRDYGYTF.

This sequence joins TRBV6-2 or TRBV6-3 and TRBJ2-7; 13 nucleotides match TRBD2. Germline CDR1 MNHEY, CDR2 SVGEGT. The ends lost 1 base at V and 5 bases at J; junction bases unmatched: 5. CDR3 length: 16 residues. CDR3 sequence reads: CASSYLRTSGSHEQYF. The CDR3 DNA reads as TGTGCCAGCAGTTACTTAAGGACTAGCGGGAGCCACGAGCAGTACTTC.

The chain is built from TRBV6-1 and TRBJ1-5; 9 nucleotides agree with TRBD1. This CDR3 spans 12 amino acids. V lost 7 bases and J lost 7; bases outside the gene matches: 2. Germline V gene data show CDR1 as MNHNS and CDR2 as SASEGT. Here the CDR3 reads CASKGQGQPQHF. CDR3 DNA sequence: TGTGCCAGCAAGGGACAGGGACAGCCCCAGCATTTT.

In this sample, this clonotype turned up many times. The chain recombines TRBV19 with TRBJ1-5, with a tentative D call TRBD1 (5 bases). V was trimmed by 3 bases and J by 3 bases, leaving 12 bases between them. Germline V gives CDR1 LNHDA, CDR2 SQIVND (reference sequence). The CDR3 has 15 amino acids. The CDR3 DNA reads as TGTGCCAGTAGTATGGGTCAGGGAAACAATCAGCCCCAGCATTTT. Its translation: CASSMGQGNNQPQHF.

This rearrangement joins TRBV12-3 or TRBV12-4 to TRBJ2-2, with D hard to call. The CDR3 consists of 13 residues. Trimming removed 3 bases from V and 4 bases from J, with 6 bases in between. In DNA, the CDR3 is TGTGCCAGCAGTTTGAGTACCACCGGGGAGCTGTTTTTT. Its protein product is CASSLSTTGELFF.

This chain joins TRBV6-1 and TRBJ2-7; tentatively, D is TRBD2 (6 bases). The germline gives CDR1 MNHNS, CDR2 SASEGT. The CDR3 runs 15 residues. Trimming removed 7 bases from V and 3 bases from J, with 19 bases in between. For the CDR3, the DNA is TGTGCCAGCACCTCTGGGGTGCGGGGTTACTACGAGCAGTACTTC. Translation gives CASTSGVRGYYEQYF.

This chain uses TRBV28 with TRBJ1-2, with D perhaps matching TRBD1 (5 bases). There are 13 residues in the CDR3. From germline, CDR1 is MDHEN and CDR2 SYDVKM. V was cut by 7 bases and J by 4 bases, with 13 bases left in between. The CDR3 bases are TGTGCCAGCAAACTTCCAGGGAGCTATGGCTACACCTTC. Amino acid sequence: CASKLPGSYGYTF.

This rearrangement joins TRBV6-2 or TRBV6-3 to TRBJ2-7; TRBD1 matches 9 bases. The CDR3 is 15 residues long. Trimming at V came to 6 bases and at J to 3 bases, leaving 9 bases not matched to a gene. CDR1 and CDR2 (germline): MNHEY, SVGEGT. The CDR3: CASSHGRDRVYEQYF. The DNA for the CDR3 is TGTGCCAGCAGCCATGGCCGGGACAGGGTCTACGAGCAGTACTTC.

This clonotype was detected only a few times. This chain connects TRBV28 to TRBJ2-7; 11 nucleotides align to TRBD2. Per the germline V gene, CDR1 is MDHEN and CDR2 is SYDVKM. CDR3 length equals 15 residues. Trimming cost V 2 bases and J 5 bases; bases outside gene matches: 5. In DNA form, the CDR3 reads TGTGCCAGCAGTTTACTAGCGGGAGGAGGGAACGAGCAGTACTTC. This codes for CASSLLAGGGNEQYF.

This clonotype was counted at least ten times. The chain has TRBV19 and TRBJ1-5, with D possibly TRBD1 on 6 matching bases. Per the germline V gene, CDR1 is LNHDA and CDR2 is SQIVND (reference sequence). Trimming took 3 bases from V and 5 from J, leaving 11 bases between them. The CDR3 is made up of 14 amino acids. DNA of the CDR3: TGTGCCAGTAGTATCCGCAGGGGTTATCAGCCCCAGCATTTT. Translation: CASSIRRGYQPQHF. Full variable domain (remainder filled in from reference TRBV19 and TRBJ1-5): DGGITQSPKYLFRKEGQNVTLSCEQNLNHDAMYWYRQDPGQGLRLIYYSQIVNDFQKGDIAEGYSVSREKKESFPLTVTSAQKNPTAFYLCASSIRRGYQPQHFGDGTRLSIL.

This chain links TRBV24-1 with TRBJ1-2; 7 nucleotides match TRBD1. The germline V gene has CDR1 KGHDR and CDR2 SFDVKD. This CDR3 spans 17 amino acids. V trimming: 3 bases; J trimming: 8 bases; junction bases outside the gene matches: 17. The CDR3 spells CATSDNSIRDSNRGYTF. As DNA, the CDR3 is TGTGCCACCAGTGATAATAGCATCCGGGACAGTAATCGGGGCTACACCTTC.

This clonotype has ten or more counts. The genes are TRBV15 and TRBJ1-5; 10 bases line up with TRBD1. This CDR3 is built from 16 residues. Trimming took 4 bases from V and 3 from J; bases not matched to a gene: 6. Germline V gene data show CDR1 as LNHNV and CDR2 as YYDKDF (reference sequence). The CDR3 nucleotides are TGTGCCACCAGCATCTTGGGACAGGGGCCCAATCAGCCCCAGCATTTT. Translated: CATSILGQGPNQPQHF.

The rearrangement uses TRBV29-1 and TRBJ2-5; weak D call: TRBD1 (6 bases). Germline CDR1 reads SQVTM; CDR2 reads ANQGSEA. The CDR3 runs 16 residues. V was pared by 4 bases and J by 2 bases, with 20 bases between. CDR3 residues: CSVVPMKGVLQETQYF. The DNA of the CDR3 is TGCAGCGTTGTTCCGATGAAGGGGGTTCTTCAAGAGACCCAGTACTTC. Full variable domain (missing parts from reference TRBV29-1 and TRBJ2-5): SAVISQKPSRDICQRGTSLTIQCQVDSQVTMMFWYRQQPGQSLTLIATANQGSEATYESGFVIDKFPISRPNLTFSTLTVSNMSPEDSSIYLCSVVPMKGVLQETQYFGPGTRLLVL.

The CDR3 DNA reads as TGTGCCTGGCAACCAAGATCCACTGAAGCTTTCTTT. Protein product: CAWQPRSTEAFF. The V and J genes are TRBV30 and TRBJ1-1; D is ambiguous. V shed 5 bases and J shed 4 bases, with 11 bases lying between them. This CDR3 contains 12 residues. Per the germline V gene, CDR1 is GTSNPN and CDR2 is SVGIG (reference sequence). Using reference TRBV30 and TRBJ1-1 for the parts outside the CDR3, the full variable domain is SQTIHQWPATLVQPVGSPLSLECTVEGTSNPNLYWYRQAAGRGLQLLFYSVGIGQISSEVPQNLSASRPQDRQFILSSKKLLLSDSGFYLCAWQPRSTEAFFGQGTRLTVV.

This clonotype was found a few times. The chain uses TRBV15 and TRBJ2-7; 8 positions match TRBD2. CDR1 is LNHNV and CDR2 is YYDKDF in the germline V gene (reference sequence). Trimming cost V 6 bases and J 0 bases; bases outside gene matches: 7. This CDR3 has 15 amino acids. The CDR3 reads CATRWGGGNSYEQYF. The CDR3 DNA sequence: TGTGCCACCAGGTGGGGCGGGGGGAACTCCTACGAGCAGTACTTC.

This clonotype has at least ten counts. The J gene is TRBJ1-1, the V gene TRBV28; D gene unclear. Germline V lookup: CDR1 MDHEN, CDR2 SYDVKM. Trimming shortened V by 1 base and J by 7 bases, and 13 bases separated the two germline ends. This CDR3 region has 14 residues. This chain's CDR3 is CASSLFQGSYEAFF. The DNA for the CDR3 is TGTGCCAGCAGTTTATTTCAAGGGAGTTATGAAGCTTTCTTT.

In this sample, this clonotype turned up many times. This chain uses TRBV7-2 with TRBJ1-5; perhaps TRBD1 as D (6 bases). V lost 5 bases and J 7 bases, leaving 12 bases between the germline ends. The CDR3 covers 13 residues. The germline V gene has CDR1 SGHTA and CDR2 FQGNSA. CDR3 in amino acids: CASSPGAGQPQHF. In DNA, the CDR3 is TGTGCCAGCAGCCCGGGGGCCGGGCAGCCCCAGCATTTT.

The V call is TRBV28, the J call TRBJ2-7; a weak D match, TRBD1 (5 bases). CDR1 MDHEN and CDR2 SYDVKM come from the germline V gene. The V and J ends lost 7 bases and 6 bases respectively, with 13 bases between them. The CDR3 spans 12 residues. The CDR3 is CASTRQFPEQYF. For the CDR3, the DNA is TGTGCCAGCACTCGACAGTTTCCCGAGCAGTACTTC.

This clonotype was detected ten times or more. The CDR3 region has the DNA TGTGCCACCAGCAGCGCACTAGAGACCCAGTACTTC. This codes for CATSSALETQYF. The chain has TRBV15 and TRBJ2-5; D is unclear. Germline loops: CDR1 LNHNV, CDR2 YYDKDF (reference sequence). Trimming pared 3 bases from V and 4 bases from J, leaving 6 bases between. This CDR3 has 12 residues.